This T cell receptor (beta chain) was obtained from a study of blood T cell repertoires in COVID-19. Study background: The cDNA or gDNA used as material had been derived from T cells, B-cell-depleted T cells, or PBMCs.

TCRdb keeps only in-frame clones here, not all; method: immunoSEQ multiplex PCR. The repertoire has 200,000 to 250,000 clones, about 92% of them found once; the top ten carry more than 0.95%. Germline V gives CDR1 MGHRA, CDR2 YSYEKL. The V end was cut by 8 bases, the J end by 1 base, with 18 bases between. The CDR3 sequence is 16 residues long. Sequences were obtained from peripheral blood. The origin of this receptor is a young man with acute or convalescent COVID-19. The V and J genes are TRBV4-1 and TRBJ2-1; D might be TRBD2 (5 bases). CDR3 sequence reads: CASSQGSLVSYNEQFF. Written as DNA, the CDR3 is TGCGCCAGCTCGCAAGGATCACTAGTTTCCTACAATGAGCAGTTCTTC.